The 20 T cell receptor beta chains below all came from one sample that was sequenced in a study of blood T cell repertoires in COVID-19. Repertoires were generated with immunoSEQ multiplex PCR, while TCRdb's copy carries only in-frame clones and drops some. The sample yields hundreds of thousands of clones, approximately 87% seen once. Sequencing input: peripheral blood. The source is a woman aged 45-60 years with active or convalescent COVID-19.

The chain uses TRBV30 and TRBJ1-2; the D gene is possibly TRBD1 (6 bases). Germline V gene lookup returns CDR1 GTSNPN and CDR2 SVGIG (reference sequence). Trimming left V 5 bases short and J 0 bases short, with 16 bases between. This CDR3 has 15 amino acids. The DNA for the CDR3 is TGTGCCTGGGATTCAAGGACAGATACTAACTATGGCTACACCTTC. Its protein is CAWDSRTDTNYGYTF.

This clone has a single count. V is TRBV7-3 and J is TRBJ2-2; 7 nucleotides agree with TRBD1. The CDR3 sequence is 16 residues long. V lost 1 base to trimming and J lost 5 bases; unmatched junction nucleotides: 7. Per germline, CDR1 SGHTA and CDR2 FQGTGA. The CDR3 DNA follows: TGTGCCAGCAGCTTAAACCCAGGGGGTTGGACCGGGGAGCTGTTTTTT. Its protein is CASSLNPGGWTGELFF.

The chain employs TRBV18 and TRBJ1-2; possibly TRBD1 for D (5 bases). CDR1 and CDR2 from the germline V gene are KGHSH and LQKENI. The CDR3 spans 15 residues. V shed 5 bases and J shed 2 bases, with 15 bases lying between them. CDR3 DNA sequence: TGTGCCAGCTCAGTCCAGGGATCGCTAAACTATGGCTACACCTTC. Residues: CASSVQGSLNYGYTF.

The chain couples TRBV5-1 to TRBJ1-2; no reliable D call. CDR3 size: 15 residues. Germline-derived CDR1 and CDR2 are SGHRS and YFSETQ. The V end was cut by 1 base, the J end by 0 bases, with 10 bases between. The CDR3 protein is CASSLSDGANYGYTF. CDR3 sequence (DNA): TGCGCCAGCAGCTTGTCCGACGGAGCTAACTATGGCTACACCTTC.

DNA for the CDR3: TGTGCCAGCCGGGACTTTACGATCGGTGAGCAGTTCTTC. Translating gives CASRDFTIGEQFF. This chain joins TRBV19 and TRBJ2-1; a possible D gene is TRBD2 (6 bases). Looked up from germline, CDR1 is LNHDA and CDR2 is SQIVND (reference sequence). Deletions cut 9 bases from V and 9 bases from J, with 18 bases between. The CDR3 is made up of 13 amino acids.

This clone appeared a single time. The chain uses TRBV13 and TRBJ2-7, with D possibly being TRBD2 (6 bases). This CDR3 is 13 amino acids long. Between the trimmed V and J ends, which lost 1 base and 2 bases, there was a span of 6 bases. The germline CDR1 and CDR2 sequences are PRHDT and FYEKMQ (reference sequence). In DNA, the CDR3 is TGTGCCAGCAGCTTAGCGGGAGCCTACGAGCAGTACTTC. This sequence encodes CASSLAGAYEQYF.

This clone has only a few counts. The gene calls are TRBV6-6 and TRBJ1-2; D remains unclear. CDR1 is MNHNY and CDR2 is SVGAGI in the germline V gene (reference sequence). V was cut by 0 bases and J by 1 base, with 12 bases left in between. This CDR3 spans 16 amino acids. The CDR3: CASSYSMGGINYGYTF. The CDR3 region has the DNA TGTGCCAGCAGTTACTCGATGGGAGGGATTAACTATGGCTACACCTTC.

V gene TRBV5-6 combines with J gene TRBJ1-1; D is unclear. This CDR3 has 11 amino acids. The ends were cut back, 3 bases at V and 4 bases at J, with 4 bases in the middle. Germline V gene sequence: CDR1 SGHDT, CDR2 YYEEEE. As DNA, the CDR3 is TGTGCCAGCAGCTACACCACTGAAGCTTTCTTT. It specifies CASSYTTEAFF.

V usage is TRBV6-5 and J usage is TRBJ1-5, with 10 bases that match TRBD1. The V gene end was trimmed by 7 bases and the J gene end by 2 bases; junction bases not matched to a gene: 2. The CDR3 covers 14 residues. In germline, CDR1 is MNHEY, CDR2 SVGAGI. The CDR3 loop is CASTGQGGNQPQHF. In DNA form, the CDR3 reads TGTGCCAGCACCGGACAGGGGGGCAATCAGCCCCAGCATTTT.

The V call is TRBV27, the J call TRBJ2-7, with TRBD1 matching over 9 bases. The CDR3 consists of 14 residues. V lost 5 bases to trimming and J lost 4 bases; unmatched junction nucleotides: 6. Germline lookup yields CDR1 MNHEY and CDR2 SMNVEV (reference sequence). CDR3 nucleotide sequence: TGTGCCAGCAGTCGACAGGGGGGTCTTTACGAGCAGTACTTC. As protein: CASSRQGGLYEQYF.

In its sample, this clone was seen once. The chain is built from TRBV5-1 and TRBJ2-2; the match to TRBD2 covers 9 bases. CDR1 is SGHRS, CDR2 YFSETQ, per germline. Trimming at V came to 5 bases and at J to 5 bases, leaving 10 bases not matched to a gene. The CDR3 has 16 residues. The CDR3 sequence is CASSNSGGPGTGELFF. CDR3 bases: TGCGCCAGCAGTAATAGCGGGGGCCCTGGGACCGGGGAGCTGTTTTTT.

Regarding this clone: Mismatch with germline at one junction end may stem from a read error. The V gene is TRBV9, the J gene TRBJ2-6, with D possibly being TRBD2 (5 bases). CDR1 and CDR2 (germline): SGDLS, YYNGEE. There are 23 residues in the CDR3. CDR3 nucleotide sequence: TGTGCCAGGAGCGGAGCAAACGGTACTGGTTTTCGAGGAGGTGGCTCTGGGGCCAACGTCCTGACTTTC. Amino acids: CARSGANGTGFRGGGSGANVLTF.

The chain joins TRBV9 to TRBJ2-7; D is unclear. Germline V lookup: CDR1 SGDLS, CDR2 YYNGEE. CDR3 size: 13 residues. V lost 3 bases and J lost 1, with 8 bases in between. CDR3 DNA: TGTGCCAGCAGCGCAGACTCATCCTACGAGCAGTACTTC. This gives the protein CASSADSSYEQYF.

The chain links TRBV27 to TRBJ1-1, with D maybe TRBD1 (5 bases). The CDR3 is made up of 13 amino acids. The germline V gene has CDR1 MNHEY and CDR2 SMNVEV (reference sequence). The V and J ends lost 6 bases and 8 bases respectively, with 16 bases between them. CDR3 bases: TGTGCCAGCAGACTGGTCCCCGACAGAGAAGCTTTCTTT. Amino acid sequence: CASRLVPDREAFF.

The chain links TRBV3-1 (or the pseudogene TRBV3-2) to TRBJ1-1; D unclear. V lost 2 bases to trimming and J lost 4 bases, with 11 bases between them. The length of the CDR3 is 14 residues. Germline CDR1 reads LGHDT; CDR2 reads YNNKEL (reference sequence). The DNA for the CDR3 is TGTGCCAGCAGCCAAATTAACGGAGGCACTGAAGCTTTCTTT. Its translation is CASSQINGGTEAFF.

V is TRBV2 and J is TRBJ2-1; 11 nucleotides match TRBD2. CDR1 and CDR2 from the germline V gene are SNHLY and FYNNEI. There are 15 residues in the CDR3. V lost 2 bases to trimming and J lost 6 bases; unmatched junction nucleotides: 3. CDR3 nucleotides: TGTGCCAGCAGTGAAAGAACTAGCGGGAGCAATGAGCAGTTCTTC. Protein product: CASSERTSGSNEQFF.

The chain is built from TRBV3-1 (or the pseudogene TRBV3-2) and TRBJ2-1; 7 bases match TRBD1. With V trimmed by 4 bases and J by 7 bases, 10 bases remained unmatched. The CDR3 has 15 residues. Germline assignment: CDR1 LGHDT and CDR2 YNNKEL (reference sequence). The chain's CDR3 is CASSRNRGLGNEQFF. CDR3 DNA sequence: TGTGCCAGCAGCCGAAACAGGGGATTGGGAAATGAGCAGTTCTTC.

The chain uses TRBV29-1 and TRBJ2-7; 10 nucleotides agree with TRBD1. V gave up 4 bases and J gave up 6 bases; unmatched junction bases: 12. The CDR3 contains 15 residues. The germline gives CDR1 SQVTM, CDR2 ANQGSEA. The CDR3 DNA sequence: TGCAGCGTTGTGGGACGTGGACAGGGGGGGTTCGAGCAGTACTTC. Protein product: CSVVGRGQGGFEQYF.

The chain links TRBV7-2 to TRBJ2-3; the match to TRBD2 covers 7 bases. CDR1 SGHTA and CDR2 FQGNSA come from the germline V gene. Trimming took 5 bases from V and 3 from J; bases not matched to a gene: 17. This CDR3 region has 18 residues. This chain's CDR3 is CASSPNGAAGYHTDTQYF. Here the CDR3 DNA reads TGTGCCAGCAGCCCAAATGGGGCAGCGGGGTATCATACAGATACGCAGTATTTT.

The rearrangement uses TRBV18 and TRBJ2-7; 8 bases align to TRBD2. The CDR3 length is 14 residues. Germline-derived CDR1 and CDR2 are KGHSH and LQKENI. The J segment lost 4 bases and the V segment lost 4 bases, leaving 6 bases of the junction unmatched. CDR3 sequence: CASSQGGRIYEQYF. CDR3 bases: TGTGCCAGCTCACAGGGCGGGAGGATTTACGAGCAGTACTTC.